A selection of T cell receptor beta chains follows, all from one sample in a study of T cell repertoires in cytomegalovirus infection. These receptors' targets are unknown. TCRdb called the reads again in MiXCR, with one record for every CDR3 protein. The table includes tens of thousands of distinct CDR3 sequences, 45% to 55% detected once. This material consisted of CD8+ T cells from cultured PBMCs, taken from culture after CMV antigen stimulation. These receptor sequences come from a human donor in good health (CMV status not recorded). Some clones in this sample may be carry-over from other donors' samples. Both conserved end residues are trimmed from each CDR3.

j_call v_call cdr3_length cdr3_aa
TRBJ1-2 TRBV2 11 ASSPGELYGYT
TRBJ1-1 TRBV12-5 12 ASGLRGGTTEAF
TRBJ2-5 TRBV7-6 13 ASSPKEGDKETQY
TRBJ1-6 TRBV6-1 14 ASSALRPSENSPLH
TRBJ2-1 TRBV27 12 ASSLDRAYNEQF
TRBJ2-3 TRBV7-6 14 ASSPSVGRVGDTQY
TRBJ1-1 TRBV28 13 ASSPWTDLNTEAF
TRBJ2-1 TRBV7-2 14 ASSLGFSGEYNEQF
TRBJ1-5 TRBV7-6 13 ASSLETYPAQPQH
TRBJ2-1 TRBV9 13 ASSVGASGNNEQF
TRBJ2-3 TRBV7-8 12 ASSGRVGADTQY
TRBJ2-1 TRBV7-2 13 ASSSGGTGGAEQF
TRBJ1-1 TRBV6-1 16 ASSRVTGRYSVLTEAF
TRBJ1-5 TRBV12-3/TRBV12-4 13 ASRAGYGGNQPQH
TRBJ1-2 TRBV11-2 10 ASSRQDYGYT
TRBJ1-1 TRBV12-5 21 ASGLPEITGGQDTFSMNTEAF
TRBJ2-7 TRBV2 12 ASSEARVSYEQY
TRBJ1-3 TRBV7-9 13 ASSLGQGTGNTIY
TRBJ2-3 TRBV7-6 15 ASSLAGGPSSTDTQY
TRBJ1-1 TRBV18 10 ASSPQGTEAF
TRBJ2-6 TRBV11-2 15 ASSLLAGGAGANVLT
TRBJ2-7 TRBV7-6 13 ASSPQTMAGDEQY
TRBJ2-2 TRBV7-2 14 ASSYAGHANTGELF
TRBJ2-7 TRBV7-3 14 ASSPIRRERSYEQY
TRBJ2-1 TRBV4-1 15 ASSLASLAGKDNEQF
TRBJ2-1 TRBV7-6 13 ASSLASGGANEQF
TRBJ2-7 TRBV6-6 12 ASSWIRGEGEQY
TRBJ1-1 TRBV7-9 12 AALEPQGDTEAF
TRBJ1-2 TRBV12-3/TRBV12-4 12 ASSPNRAPYGYT
TRBJ2-1 TRBV27 13 ASSLTGGLYNEQF
TRBJ1-5 TRBV4-1 13 ASSQVDRVDQPQH
TRBJ1-4 TRBV5-5 14 ASSRFIQGVNEKLF
TRBJ2-3 TRBV6-6 15 ASSYSADTFSTDTQY
TRBJ2-1 TRBV6-1 13 ASSEGPRSYNEQF
TRBJ2-1 TRBV12-3/TRBV12-4 9 ASYRDGEQF
TRBJ1-6 TRBV10-3 11 AIGLTENSPLH
TRBJ2-7 TRBV20-1 12 SAREGRLLDEQY
TRBJ1-4 TRBV27 14 ASSLSIARGKEKLF
TRBJ2-2 TRBV2 13 ASSEISGNTGELF
TRBJ1-2 TRBV7-4 11 ASSLAEFYGYT